These 28 T cell receptor beta chains share one sample of origin, sequenced in a study of T-cell memory formation after mild COVID-19. Using its own MiXCR run on the 5' RACE reads, TCRdb lists one record per CDR3 protein. The top ten clones hold 20% to 25% of a sample with about 390,000 distinct CDR3 sequences, about 16% of them seen once. The sample was PBMCs or a T cell subset sorted from them (not recorded which). These receptors all come from a man between 18 and 29 years old who had mild COVID-19 (a few samples of this study predate the infection). Cell type and time point are not known.

This clonotype has more than one count but fewer than ten. The rearrangement links TRBV5-1 to TRBJ2-1, with TRBD2 matching 7 bases. The CDR3 sequence is 15 residues long. Germline V CDR1 and CDR2: SGHRS, YFSETQ. With V trimmed by 6 bases and J by 6 bases, 12 bases remained unmatched. The CDR3 DNA sequence: TGCGCCAGCACCACGGCGGGGGATCTCCCCAATGAGCAGTTCTTC. Amino acids: CASTTAGDLPNEQFF.

The rearrangement joins TRBV9 to TRBJ2-3, with D tentatively TRBD2 (5 bases). Germline V gene data show CDR1 as SGDLS and CDR2 as YYNGEE. The CDR3 totals 17 residues. Trimming removed 3 bases at V and 3 bases at J, with 20 bases between. The CDR3 coding sequence is TGTGCCAGCAGCGCCCGGACGGGGATAGGGCAAACAGATACGCAGTATTTT. This sequence encodes CASSARTGIGQTDTQYF.

The chain uses TRBV9 and TRBJ2-7; no firm D call. The CDR3 runs 14 residues. Germline V gives CDR1 SGDLS, CDR2 YYNGEE. Trimming left V 0 bases short and J 0 bases short, with 7 bases between. Here the CDR3 reads CASSVEGVSYEQYF. The CDR3 region has the DNA TGTGCCAGCAGCGTAGAAGGTGTCTCCTACGAGCAGTACTTC.

The chain employs TRBV11-2 and TRBJ2-5; unclear D gene. The germline V gene encodes CDR1 SGHAT and CDR2 FQNNGV. V was pared by 1 base and J by 9 bases, with 12 bases between. CDR3 length equals 13 residues. CDR3 in amino acids: CASSLGGNPAQYF. In nucleotides, the CDR3 is TGTGCCAGCAGCTTAGGAGGCAACCCCGCCCAGTACTTC.

This clonotype was detected ten times or more. V and J are TRBV2 and TRBJ1-2; possibly TRBD1 for D (5 bases). Germline CDR1 reads SNHLY; CDR2 reads FYNNEI. Trimming shortened V by 6 bases and J by 4 bases, and 12 bases separated the two germline ends. This CDR3 is 13 amino acids long. The CDR3 sequence is CASSGAGRYGYTF. DNA of the CDR3: TGTGCCAGCAGCGGGGCAGGGCGCTATGGCTACACCTTC.

This clonotype was counted many times. The J gene is TRBJ2-6, the V gene TRBV7-2, with D tentatively TRBD1 or TRBD2 (5 bases each). The germline V gene encodes CDR1 SGHTA and CDR2 FQGNSA. Trimming cost V 7 bases and J 1 base, with 11 bases left between them. The CDR3 contains 15 residues. In DNA, the CDR3 is TGTGCCAGCACCTATTGGGGGTCTGGGGCCAACGTCCTGACTTTC. As protein: CASTYWGSGANVLTF.

The gene calls are TRBV6-4 and TRBJ2-3; 13 bases are a match to TRBD2. The CDR3 length is 16 residues. Germline CDR1 reads MRHNA; CDR2 reads SNTAGT. After removal of 5 bases from V and 2 bases from J, the junction contained 4 bases not matched to a gene. CDR3 sequence: CASSSTSGGLTDTQYF. In nucleotides, the CDR3 is TGTGCCAGCAGTTCGACTAGCGGGGGGCTCACAGATACGCAGTATTTT.

The chain has TRBV12-3 or TRBV12-4 and TRBJ2-7, with 8 nucleotides matching TRBD2. J lost 7 bases, V lost 3 bases, and 11 bases had no gene match. The CDR3 extends over 15 amino acids. CDR3 DNA: TGTGCCAGCAGTTTGAGGCGGGGGGCCACTGAGGAGCAGTACTTC. This translates into CASSLRRGATEEQYF.

V is TRBV7-3 and J is TRBJ2-1, with D hard to call. Germline CDR1 reads SGHTA; CDR2 reads FQGTGA. V lost 5 bases and J 4 bases, leaving 9 bases between the germline ends. CDR3 length: 13 amino acids. Written as DNA, the CDR3 is TGTGCCAGCAGCCTCGAGGAGTACAATGAGCAGTTCTTC. Its translation is CASSLEEYNEQFF. Complete variable domain (other parts from reference TRBV7-3 and TRBJ2-1): GAGVSQTPSNKVTEKGKYVELRCDPISGHTALYWYRQSLGQGPEFLIYFQGTGAADDSGLPNDRFFAVRPEGSVSTLKIQRTERGDSAVYLCASSLEEYNEQFFGPGTRLTVL.

This clonotype was seen a few times. V is TRBV30 and J is TRBJ1-4, with 8 positions matching TRBD1. CDR3 size: 12 residues. Unmatched junction bases numbered 6, after V lost 5 bases and J lost 10 bases. Per the germline V gene, CDR1 is GTSNPN and CDR2 is SVGIG (reference sequence). CDR3 residues: CAWDRGTGKLFF. As DNA, the CDR3 is TGTGCCTGGGACAGGGGCACTGGAAAACTGTTTTTT.

Many counts were recorded for this clonotype. The V call is TRBV5-1, the J call TRBJ2-5; D ambiguous. V was clipped by 4 bases and J by 0 bases, with 7 bases between them. The germline V gene encodes CDR1 SGHRS and CDR2 YFSETQ. The CDR3 is 13 amino acids. In DNA form, the CDR3 reads TGCGCCAGCAGCCTGACAAACCAAGAGACCCAGTACTTC. The encoded protein is CASSLTNQETQYF.

This clonotype was observed many times. J is TRBJ2-3 and V is TRBV3-1; 15 bases map to TRBD2. Germline V lookup: CDR1 LGHDT, CDR2 YNNKEL (reference sequence). Trimming removed 4 bases from V and 4 bases from J; junction bases left unmatched: 0. The CDR3 runs 15 residues. CDR3 protein: CASSRTSGGADTQYF. CDR3 bases: TGTGCCAGCAGCCGGACTAGCGGGGGGGCAGATACGCAGTATTTT.

This clonotype was detected many times. The chain combines TRBV6-5 with TRBJ1-5; D possibly corresponds to TRBD1 (6 bases). Deletions cut 5 bases from V and 1 base from J, with 18 bases between. Per germline, CDR1 MNHEY and CDR2 SVGAGI. This CDR3 spans 17 amino acids. The CDR3 loop reads CASSATGLVVSNQPQHF. CDR3 coding DNA: TGTGCCAGCAGTGCAACAGGGTTAGTGGTGAGCAATCAGCCCCAGCATTTT.

The sample holds a few counts of this clonotype. The chain carries TRBV4-3 and TRBJ2-2; TRBD1 aligns across 9 bases. V lost 1 base to trimming and J lost 7 bases; unmatched junction nucleotides: 10. This CDR3 is built from 17 residues. CDR1 and CDR2 (germline): LGHNA, YSLEER. The CDR3 DNA is TGCGCCAGCAGCCAAGGCCCTGACGGGACAGGGATCGGGGAGCTGTTTTTT. Protein sequence: CASSQGPDGTGIGELFF.

This clonotype was detected a few times. The V and J genes are TRBV10-3 and TRBJ2-2, with TRBD1 identical over 7 bases. There are 16 residues in the CDR3. Per the germline V gene, CDR1 is ENHRY and CDR2 is SYGVKD. V shed 7 bases, J shed 2 bases, and the junction held 10 bases outside the gene matches. The CDR3 region has the DNA TGTGCCATCAAGAAGACAGGGAAGGTAAACACCGGGGAGCTGTTTTTT. This gives the protein CAIKKTGKVNTGELFF.

V gene TRBV12-3 or TRBV12-4 combines with J gene TRBJ2-3; D gene unclear. V dropped 5 bases and J dropped 4 bases, with 10 bases sitting between them. This CDR3 has 13 residues. The CDR3 loop reads CASSMRGPDTQYF. CDR3 bases: TGTGCCAGCAGTATGCGCGGTCCAGATACGCAGTATTTT.

The gene calls are TRBV5-4 and TRBJ2-5; 10 bases match TRBD1. Germline CDR1 and CDR2: SGHNT and YYREEE (reference sequence). The CDR3 is made up of 14 amino acids. V gave up 4 bases and J gave up 4 bases; unmatched junction bases: 4. In DNA, the CDR3 is TGTGCCAGCAGCAGACAGGGGGCTCTAGAGACCCAGTACTTC. Residues: CASSRQGALETQYF.

This clonotype was detected a few times. The chain is built from TRBV4-3 and TRBJ1-1, with 7 positions matching TRBD1. CDR1 and CDR2 from the germline V gene are LGHNA and YSLEER. The CDR3 is 18 amino acids. The V segment lost 4 bases and the J segment 5 bases; nucleotides outside the gene matches: 19. The CDR3 nucleotides read TGCGCCAGCAGCCCCTCCGCGCTAACGACAGGGAGGGGGACTGAAGCTTTCTTT. This encodes CASSPSALTTGRGTEAFF.

The chain couples TRBV6-2 or TRBV6-3 to TRBJ1-5; D is perhaps TRBD1 (5 bases). CDR3 length: 14 amino acids. Per the germline V gene, CDR1 is MNHEY and CDR2 is SVGEGT. V gave up 6 bases and J gave up 7 bases, with 16 bases separating them. DNA of the CDR3: TGTGCCAGCAGACCTTACGGGACCGGGCAGCCCCAGCATTTT. As protein: CASRPYGTGQPQHF.

In this sample, this clonotype turned up many times. This chain uses TRBV12-3 or TRBV12-4 with TRBJ2-1, with unresolved D. Trimming took 6 bases from V and 7 from J, leaving 4 bases between them. This CDR3 is 10 amino acids long. The CDR3 DNA reads as TGTGCCAGCAGGGGAAATGAGCAGTTCTTC. Translation gives CASRGNEQFF.

This clonotype was found a few times. The J gene is TRBJ2-6, the V gene TRBV18; possibly TRBD1 for D (6 bases). V lost 3 bases, J lost 4 bases, and 10 bases lay in between. The CDR3 runs to 15 residues. Germline V gene data show CDR1 as KGHSH and CDR2 as LQKENI. The CDR3 loop is CASSPTGSGANVLTF. The DNA for the CDR3 is TGTGCCAGCTCACCTACAGGGTCAGGGGCCAACGTCCTGACTTTC.

This clonotype was detected only a few times. CDR3 sequence (DNA): TGTGCCAGCAGCCAAGTTGACTACGAGCAGTACTTC. Translated, it gives CASSQVDYEQYF. The V and J genes are TRBV14 and TRBJ2-7; D is unresolved. The CDR3 length is 12 residues. Germline V gene lookup returns CDR1 SGHDN and CDR2 FVKESK. V was clipped by 1 base and J by 3 bases, with 4 bases between them.

The V call is TRBV12-3 or TRBV12-4, the J call TRBJ1-6; TRBD1 matches 8 bases. The CDR3 length is 16 residues. J was trimmed by 10 bases and V by 6 bases; bases with no gene match: 14. The CDR3 nucleotides read TGTGCCAGCAGCCCTACCTCTCGACAGGGGAGGTCACCCCTCCACTTT. Encoded protein: CASSPTSRQGRSPLHF.

This clonotype has just a few counts. The chain has TRBV20-1 and TRBJ1-5, with 10 nucleotides matching TRBD1. This CDR3 region has 15 residues. V was clipped by 2 bases and J by 1 base; unmatched bases: 2. CDR1 and CDR2 (germline): DFQATT, SNEGSKA (reference sequence). This chain's CDR3 is CSARQGQGSNQPQHF. CDR3 nucleotide sequence: TGCAGTGCTAGACAGGGACAGGGGAGCAATCAGCCCCAGCATTTT.

This clonotype was counted only a few times. The chain carries TRBV5-6 and TRBJ2-1; D is uncertain. Germline V CDR1 and CDR2: SGHDT, YYEEEE. The CDR3 totals 11 residues. V lost 3 bases and J 8 bases, leaving 6 bases between the germline ends. CDR3 in DNA: TGTGCCAGCAGCTCGAACTATGAGCAGTTCTTC. This codes for CASSSNYEQFF. The whole variable domain, remainder taken from reference TRBV5-6 and TRBJ2-1, is DAGVTQSPTHLIKTRGQQVTLRCSPKSGHDTVSWYQQALGQGPQFIFQYYEEEERQRGNFPDRFSGHQFPNYSSELNVNALLLGDSALYLCASSSNYEQFFGPGTRLTVL.

V gene TRBV7-8 combines with J gene TRBJ2-2; D is perhaps TRBD2 (5 bases). The length of the CDR3 is 16 residues. CDR1 is SGHVS and CDR2 is FQNEAQ in the germline V gene. The V gene lost 3 bases and the J gene lost 3 bases, with 14 bases spanning the gap. The CDR3 DNA sequence: TGTGCCAGCAGCTTCCCCCCACCGCGGGACACCGGGGAGCTGTTTTTT. Amino acids: CASSFPPPRDTGELFF.

This chain uses TRBV2 with TRBJ2-7; D ambiguous. The V gene's germline CDR1 is SNHLY and CDR2 FYNNEI. V dropped 7 bases and J dropped 3 bases, with 7 bases sitting between them. This CDR3 spans 11 amino acids. DNA for the CDR3: TGTGCCAGCAACCTCTTCTACGAGCAGTACGTC. Translated: CASNLFYEQYV.

This clonotype was seen a few times. The rearrangement links TRBV29-1 to TRBJ2-5; the D is unclear. V lost 3 bases and J 4 bases, leaving 3 bases between the germline ends. CDR1 SQVTM and CDR2 ANQGSEA come from the germline V gene. The CDR3 length is 10 residues. CDR3 loop: CSVERETQYF. The CDR3, as DNA: TGCAGCGTTGAGCGAGAGACCCAGTACTTC.